The rows below give T cell receptor beta chains drawn from one sample of a study of cytomegalovirus exposure and HLA in healthy donors. The protocol was immunoSEQ multiplex PCR, while the TCRdb copy is restricted to in-frame clones and leaves out a portion. The sample contains under 200,000 clones, roughly 80% of which appear only once. Sequencing used PBMCs. All receptors come from a man aged 30 to 45 in good health and CMV-seronegative. The conserved cysteine and the conserved F or W are not part of the CDR3 here. Fields, in order: V gene, J gene, clone size, CDR3 protein. Some rows mark clone size as missing; the rest say once, few, many or name a class of expanded clone.

TRBV14	TRBJ2-2	-	ASSQGTHYTGELF
TRBV6-5	TRBJ2-7	-	ASSNTGGSSYEQY
TRBV5-1	-	-	ASSPNQGALSGEQY
TRBV7-2	TRBJ2-7	-	ASSLRVGLARYEQY
TRBV2	TRBJ2-7	-	ASSEGGSSLYEQY
TRBV5-1	TRBJ1-1	-	ASSLTGDEAF
TRBV6-6	TRBJ1-2	-	GTGRDYGYT
TRBV6-1	TRBJ1-1	-	ASSARQGVQAF
TRBV5-1	TRBJ2-1	-	ASSLLRDNYNEQF
TRBV6-5	TRBJ1-2	-	ASSRTGTNGYT
TRBV6-5	TRBJ2-3	-	ASRSDRGRTDTQY
TRBV6-1	TRBJ1-1	-	ASSSDPGRTEAF
TRBV5-6	TRBJ2-5	-	ASSSLAGGAQETQY
TRBV4-3	TRBJ2-3	-	ASSQDYAGSTDTQY
TRBV7-9	TRBJ2-3	-	ASSSQGGGGTDTQY
TRBV14	TRBJ2-2	-	ASSLLAGVSTGELF
TRBV28	TRBJ1-2	-	ASSFRDYGYT
TRBV5-4	TRBJ2-1	once	ASSLGAGNSYNEQF
TRBV5-1	TRBJ1-6	-	ASSEGQKRDSPLH
TRBV6-5	TRBJ2-3	-	ASSTGGDTQY
TRBV4-2	TRBJ2-3	few	ASSQGGTTYTDTQY
TRBV4-2	TRBJ2-1	once	ASSPLAGGHNEQF
TRBV2	TRBJ2-5	-	ASSGQGAAQY
TRBV11-2	TRBJ1-3	-	ASSLQGDSGNTIY
TRBV23-1	TRBJ2-4	-	ASILNRSERPADIQY
TRBV6-1	TRBJ2-3	-	ASSALEGTDTQY
TRBV5-4	TRBJ2-7	-	ASSFSGAPYEQY
TRBV11-3	TRBJ2-1	-	ASSPPTPRYNEQF
TRBV28	TRBJ1-2	-	ASSLLAGGYT
TRBV6-4	TRBJ2-7	-	ASRNLADYYEQY
TRBV2	TRBJ2-5	once	VSSDAGDLGETQY
TRBV4-3	TRBJ2-5	-	ASSQVMTGLQETQY
TRBV5-1	TRBJ2-2	-	ASSLRGQQVGELF
TRBV7-6	TRBJ2-2	-	ASSVGQGVTGELF
TRBV30	TRBJ2-7	-	AWSVGRRRLAGGEQY
TRBV29-1	TRBJ2-5	few	SVGWTGVLGETQY
TRBV7-9	TRBJ2-7	-	ASRRQSYEQY
TRBV5-1	TRBJ1-5	-	ASSLPGYNQPQH
TRBV10-3	TRBJ2-5	-	AISRRLEETQY
TRBV6-1	TRBJ2-7	few	ASRIGGESYEQY
TRBV7-3	TRBJ2-5	-	ASSSGTSGRAETQY
TRBV10-3	TRBJ2-2	-	AISGTGATGELF
TRBV27	TRBJ2-1	once	ASSPLREREWDNEQF
TRBV7-2	TRBJ1-5	-	ASSLFSNQPQH
TRBV14	TRBJ2-3	-	ASSQVRASTDTQY
TRBV4-2	TRBJ2-5	-	ASSQDIRGETQY
TRBV19	TRBJ1-1	once	ASSNAGLLGAEAF
TRBV29-1	TRBJ2-3	-	SVPKRGKGTTDTQY
TRBV13	TRBJ2-1	-	ASSRLAGGNMYNEQF